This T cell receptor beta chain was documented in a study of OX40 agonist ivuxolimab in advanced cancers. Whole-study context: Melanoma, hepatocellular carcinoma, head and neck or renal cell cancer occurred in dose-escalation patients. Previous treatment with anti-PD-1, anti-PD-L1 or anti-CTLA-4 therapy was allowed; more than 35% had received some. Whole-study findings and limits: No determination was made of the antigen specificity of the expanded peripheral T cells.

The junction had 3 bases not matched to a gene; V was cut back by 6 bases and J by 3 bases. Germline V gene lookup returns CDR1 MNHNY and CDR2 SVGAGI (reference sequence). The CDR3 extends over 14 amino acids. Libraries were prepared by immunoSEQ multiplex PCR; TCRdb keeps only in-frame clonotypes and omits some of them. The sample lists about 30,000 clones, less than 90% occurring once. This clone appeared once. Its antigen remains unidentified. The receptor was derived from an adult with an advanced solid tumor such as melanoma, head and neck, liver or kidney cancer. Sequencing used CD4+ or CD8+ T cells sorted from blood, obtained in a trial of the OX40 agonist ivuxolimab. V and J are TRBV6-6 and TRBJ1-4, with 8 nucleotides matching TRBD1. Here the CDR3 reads CASSQTGANEKLFF. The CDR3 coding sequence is TGTGCCAGCAGCCAGACAGGGGCTAATGAAAAACTGTTTTTT.